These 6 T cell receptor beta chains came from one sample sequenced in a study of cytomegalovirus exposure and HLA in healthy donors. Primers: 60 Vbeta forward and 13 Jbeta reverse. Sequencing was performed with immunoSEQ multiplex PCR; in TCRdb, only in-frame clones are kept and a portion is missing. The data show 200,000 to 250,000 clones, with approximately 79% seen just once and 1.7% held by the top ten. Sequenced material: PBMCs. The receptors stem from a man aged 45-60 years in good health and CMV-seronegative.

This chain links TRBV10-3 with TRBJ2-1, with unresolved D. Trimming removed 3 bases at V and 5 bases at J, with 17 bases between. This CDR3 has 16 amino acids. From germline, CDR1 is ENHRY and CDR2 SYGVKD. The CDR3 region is CAISDSDNSPNNEQFF. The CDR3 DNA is TGTGCCATCAGTGACTCAGACAATTCGCCCAACAATGAGCAGTTCTTC.

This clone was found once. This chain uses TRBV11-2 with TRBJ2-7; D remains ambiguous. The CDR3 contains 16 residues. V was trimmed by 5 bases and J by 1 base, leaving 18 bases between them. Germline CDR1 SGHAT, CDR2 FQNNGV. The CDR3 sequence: CASSPRERLRSYEQYF. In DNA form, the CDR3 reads TGTGCCAGCAGCCCCCGTGAGAGACTCCGTTCCTACGAGCAGTACTTC.

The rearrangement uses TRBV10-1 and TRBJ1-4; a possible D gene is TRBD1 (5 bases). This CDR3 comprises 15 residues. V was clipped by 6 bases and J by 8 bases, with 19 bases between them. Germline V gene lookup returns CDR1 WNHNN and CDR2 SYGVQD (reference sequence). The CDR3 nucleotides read TGCGCCAGCAGGATCAGAAGGGTAGGGGTGGAAAAACTGTTTTTT. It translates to CASRIRRVGVEKLFF.

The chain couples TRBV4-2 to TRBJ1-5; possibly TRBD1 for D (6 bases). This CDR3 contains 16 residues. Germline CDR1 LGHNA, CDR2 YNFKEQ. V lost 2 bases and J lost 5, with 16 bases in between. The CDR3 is CASSQSPTGSHQPQHF. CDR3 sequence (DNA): TGTGCCAGCAGCCAATCCCCGACAGGATCCCATCAGCCCCAGCATTTT.

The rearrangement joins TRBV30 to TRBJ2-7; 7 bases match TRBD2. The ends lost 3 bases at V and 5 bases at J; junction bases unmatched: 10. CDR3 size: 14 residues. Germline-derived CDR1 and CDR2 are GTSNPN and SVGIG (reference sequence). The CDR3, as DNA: TGTGCCTGGAGAGCGAGCGGGGCTCGGGACGAGCAGTACTTC. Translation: CAWRASGARDEQYF.

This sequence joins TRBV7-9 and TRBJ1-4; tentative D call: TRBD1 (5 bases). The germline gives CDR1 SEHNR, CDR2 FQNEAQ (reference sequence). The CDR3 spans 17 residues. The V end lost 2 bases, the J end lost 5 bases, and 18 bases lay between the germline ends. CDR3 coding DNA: TGTGCCAGCAGCTTAAGAGGACTTGGGGACTCGAATGAAAAACTGTTTTTT. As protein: CASSLRGLGDSNEKLFF.